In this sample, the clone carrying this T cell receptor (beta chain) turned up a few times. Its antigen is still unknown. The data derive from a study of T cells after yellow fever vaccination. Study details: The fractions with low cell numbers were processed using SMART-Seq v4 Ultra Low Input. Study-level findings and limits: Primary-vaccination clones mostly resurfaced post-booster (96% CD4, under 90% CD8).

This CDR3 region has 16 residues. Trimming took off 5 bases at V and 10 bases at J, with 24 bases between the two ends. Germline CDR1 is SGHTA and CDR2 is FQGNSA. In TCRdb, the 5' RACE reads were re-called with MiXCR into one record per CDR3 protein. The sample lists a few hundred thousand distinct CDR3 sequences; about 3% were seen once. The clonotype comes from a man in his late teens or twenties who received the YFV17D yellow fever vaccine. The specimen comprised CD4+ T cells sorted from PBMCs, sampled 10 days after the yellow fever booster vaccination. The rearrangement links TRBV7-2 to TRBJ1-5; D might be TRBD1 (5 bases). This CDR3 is CASSRDMDIAYRPQHF. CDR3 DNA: TGTGCCAGCAGCCGGGATATGGACATCGCATATAGACCCCAGCATTTT.